Listed below are T cell receptor beta chains from one sample, sequenced in a study of blood T cells in healthy people across ages. MiXCR, run by TCRdb on the 5' RACE reads, gives a single entry per CDR3 protein. In the table there are around 1,500,000 distinct CDR3 sequences, under 30% of which are singletons. Sequences were obtained from blood. Source of these receptors: a woman in her 30s in good health. The CDR3 runs from the conserved cysteine through the conserved F or W. Each record gives: D gene, V gene, J gene, clone size, CDR3 DNA, CDR3 protein. D genes are given only for firm matches. Size values are once, few and many counts, or a class for expanded clones, and some rows have none.

D gene: -
V gene: TRBV7-9
J gene: TRBJ2-5
clone size: few
CDR3 DNA: TGTGCCAGCAGCCCACCGGAAGGGAAAGAGACCCAGTACTTC
CDR3 protein: CASSPPEGKETQYF

D gene: -
V gene: TRBV30
J gene: TRBJ1-1
clone size: -
CDR3 DNA: TGTGCCTGGCAGGGCACTGAAGCTTTCTTT
CDR3 protein: CAWQGTEAFF

D gene: -
V gene: TRBV4-3
J gene: TRBJ1-2
clone size: -
CDR3 DNA: TGCGCCAGCAGCCCACAGGCGACTCAGATCGGCTACACCTTC
CDR3 protein: CASSPQATQIGYTF

D gene: -
V gene: TRBV11-2
J gene: TRBJ1-1
clone size: -
CDR3 DNA: TGTGCCAGCAGCTTAAATCGGAGGCAGGCTTTCTTT
CDR3 protein: CASSLNRRQAFF

D gene: -
V gene: TRBV29-1
J gene: TRBJ1-2
clone size: few
CDR3 DNA: TGCAGCGTTGTGCTCATTCTAGACCTCTATGGCTACACCTTC
CDR3 protein: CSVVLILDLYGYTF

D gene: TRBD2
V gene: TRBV7-9
J gene: TRBJ2-5
clone size: -
CDR3 DNA: TGTGCCAGCAGCCGAGCCGGGACTAGCCAAGAGACCCAGTACTTC
CDR3 protein: CASSRAGTSQETQYF

D gene: -
V gene: TRBV7-9
J gene: TRBJ1-2
clone size: -
CDR3 DNA: TGTGCCAGCAGCTCACTGCGGGGGAGCTACACCTTC
CDR3 protein: CASSSLRGSYTF

D gene: TRBD1
V gene: TRBV9
J gene: TRBJ2-5
clone size: few
CDR3 DNA: TGTGCCAGCGCCTCGGACAGGGGCCCTTTGTACCAAGAGACCCAGTACTTC
CDR3 protein: CASASDRGPLYQETQYF

D gene: -
V gene: TRBV2
J gene: TRBJ2-2
clone size: -
CDR3 DNA: TGTGCCAGCAGGGAACAGGCGTACGGGGAGCTGTTTTTT
CDR3 protein: CASREQAYGELFF

D gene: -
V gene: TRBV3-1
J gene: TRBJ2-5
clone size: -
CDR3 DNA: TGTGCCAGCAGCCAATCCGGGCGAATGGAGACCCAGTACTTC
CDR3 protein: CASSQSGRMETQYF

D gene: -
V gene: TRBV7-9
J gene: TRBJ1-3
clone size: -
CDR3 DNA: TGTGCCAGCAGCCGCCTGGGACCCTCTGGAAACACCATATATTTT
CDR3 protein: CASSRLGPSGNTIYF

D gene: TRBD1
V gene: TRBV29-1
J gene: TRBJ1-1
clone size: few
CDR3 DNA: TGCAGCACTGGGAGGGGGCGATCCACTGAAGCTTTCTTT
CDR3 protein: CSTGRGRSTEAFF

D gene: -
V gene: TRBV5-1
J gene: TRBJ2-5
clone size: few
CDR3 DNA: TGCGCCAGCAGCGGAACAGGGATCTTTGAGAGGGCCCAAGAGACCCAGTACTTC
CDR3 protein: CASSGTGIFERAQETQYF

D gene: -
V gene: TRBV11-2
J gene: TRBJ2-3
clone size: -
CDR3 DNA: TGTGCCGTCAACTTAGATGGTCAGGGCACAGATACGCAGTATTTT
CDR3 protein: CAVNLDGQGTDTQYF

D gene: -
V gene: TRBV9
J gene: TRBJ1-1
clone size: few
CDR3 DNA: TGTGCCAGCAGCTACAAACAGGGTGGGGAAGCTTTCTTT
CDR3 protein: CASSYKQGGEAFF

D gene: TRBD2
V gene: TRBV11-2
J gene: TRBJ2-6
clone size: few
CDR3 DNA: TGTGCCAGCCCGGGAGGGTTTGGGGCCAACGTCCTGACTTTC
CDR3 protein: CASPGGFGANVLTF

D gene: -
V gene: TRBV6-5
J gene: TRBJ2-3
clone size: many
CDR3 DNA: TGTGCCAGCGGGACGGGAGACGCTAGCACAGATACGCAGTATTTT
CDR3 protein: CASGTGDASTDTQYF